This T cell receptor beta chain was recovered during a study of blood T cell repertoires in COVID-19. As for the study in general: Whether acute or convalescent, the COVID-19 samples came from the United States, Italy and Spain. PBMCs, B-cell-depleted T cells, or T cells were the source of the cDNA or gDNA that made up the material.

J gave up 5 bases and V 0 bases, and 12 bases lay outside the gene matches. CDR3 size: 18 residues. The germline CDR1 and CDR2 sequences are LNHNV and YYDKDF (reference sequence). Profiled with immunoSEQ multiplex PCR; TCRdb holds only in-frame clones, not every one. The sample has more than 100,000 clones, roughly 91% seen once; the top ten hold roughly 18%. The chain couples TRBV15 to TRBJ2-5; TRBD2 aligns across 10 bases. The sample taken for sequencing was peripheral blood. The receptor comes from a man aged 50 to 60 with active or convalescent COVID-19. The CDR3: CATSRDRRASGSLETQYF. In DNA, the CDR3 is TGTGCCACCAGCAGAGATCGGCGGGCTAGCGGGAGCCTCGAGACCCAGTACTTC.